This passage covers 26 T cell receptor beta chains from one sample sequenced in a study of blood T cell repertoires in COVID-19. Here immunoSEQ multiplex PCR was the method, and the copy in TCRdb shows in-frame clones only, minus some. The table shows under 350,000 clones, with 89% occurring only once. Sequencing input: peripheral blood. The receptor source for this set is a man in his fifties or sixties with acute or convalescent COVID-19.

The chain carries TRBV19 and TRBJ1-1, with no clear D. Trimming pared 1 base from V and 2 bases from J, leaving 5 bases between. Looked up from germline, CDR1 is LNHDA and CDR2 is SQIVND (reference sequence). This CDR3 contains 13 residues. CDR3 region: CASSIVVNTEAFF. CDR3 DNA sequence: TGTGCCAGTAGTATAGTTGTAAACACTGAAGCTTTCTTT.

The gene calls are TRBV6-1 and TRBJ2-1, with no clear D. Germline CDR1 MNHNS, CDR2 SASEGT. The CDR3 contains 13 residues. Trimming pared 3 bases from V and 8 bases from J, leaving 11 bases between. The CDR3 spells CASSEVASYEQFF. CDR3 DNA: TGTGCCAGCAGTGAGGTAGCCAGTTATGAGCAGTTCTTC.

V is TRBV12-2 and J is TRBJ1-4; the listed D gene, TRBD1, was not tested against the DNA. TRBV12-2 is recorded as a pseudogene. This CDR3 comprises 16 residues. In DNA, the CDR3 is TGTGCAAGTCGCCCCCCTTGGACAGGGCTATATGAAAAACTGTTTTTT. Protein product: CASRPPWTGLYEKLFF.

The chain couples TRBV27 to TRBJ2-2; D ambiguous. V dropped 3 bases and J dropped 2 bases, with 7 bases sitting between them. This CDR3 has 14 residues. Germline lookup yields CDR1 MNHEY and CDR2 SMNVEV (reference sequence). This chain's CDR3 is CASSFLDNTGELFF. The CDR3 nucleotides are TGTGCCAGCAGTTTTTTAGATAACACCGGGGAGCTGTTTTTT.

This clone is a singleton in its sample. J is TRBJ2-7 and V is TRBV7-9, with a weak D call TRBD2 (5 bases). With 5 bases removed from V and 3 bases from J, the gap between germline ends came to 11 bases. This CDR3 spans 13 amino acids. The germline V gene has CDR1 SEHNR and CDR2 FQNEAQ (reference sequence). CDR3 sequence: CASSPSGVYEQYF. The DNA of the CDR3 is TGTGCCAGCAGCCCCTCCGGGGTCTACGAGCAGTACTTC.

The chain couples TRBV2 to TRBJ1-1, with 10 bases aligning to TRBD1. This CDR3 contains 13 residues. V lost 5 bases to trimming and J lost 12 bases; unmatched junction nucleotides: 9. Per germline, CDR1 SNHLY and CDR2 FYNNEI. CDR3 bases: TGTGCCAGCAGTTTAGACAGGGGGCGCGAGACTTTCTTT. Translation gives CASSLDRGRETFF.

This clone was seen only once. The genes are TRBV2 and TRBJ1-2, with 7 bases aligning to TRBD1. The CDR3 loop spans 14 amino acids. With V trimmed by 4 bases and J by 8 bases, 10 bases remained unmatched. Germline values: CDR1 SNHLY, CDR2 FYNNEI. This chain's CDR3 is CASSGGGGAGGYTF. In DNA, the CDR3 is TGTGCCAGCAGTGGTGGAGGGGGCGCGGGCGGCTACACCTTC.

V usage is TRBV5-1 and J usage is TRBJ1-2; D may be TRBD1 (6 bases). Germline assignment: CDR1 SGHRS and CDR2 YFSETQ. V lost 0 bases to trimming and J lost 8 bases, with 23 bases between them. This CDR3 spans 17 amino acids. The CDR3 DNA sequence: TGCGCCAGCAGCTTGGCCCCCGGCGGGGGGCGCAGTAGAGGCTACACCTTC. Its translation: CASSLAPGGGRSRGYTF.

The V call is TRBV19, the J call TRBJ1-3; D may be TRBD1 (6 bases). CDR3 size: 15 residues. Looked up from germline, CDR1 is LNHDA and CDR2 is SQIVND (reference sequence). V lost 10 bases, J lost 4 bases, and 20 bases lay in between. In nucleotides, the CDR3 is TGTGCCACCCGCCCGACCGGGACATCGGGAAACACCATATATTTT. Translated: CATRPTGTSGNTIYF.

The rearrangement joins TRBV6-5 to TRBJ2-1, with 14 bases matching TRBD2. The germline gives CDR1 MNHEY, CDR2 SVGAGI. V trimming: 8 bases; J trimming: 7 bases; junction bases outside the gene matches: 4. This CDR3 has 14 residues. CDR3 bases: TGTGCCAGCGGGGGACTAGCGGGGGTTAATGAGCAGTTCTTC. It is translated as CASGGLAGVNEQFF.

This CDR3 reads CASSAGFRGLWYGYTF. The DNA of the CDR3 is TGTGCCAGCAGTGCGGGATTCAGGGGGCTTTGGTATGGCTACACCTTC. V gene TRBV6-1 combines with J gene TRBJ1-2; 8 nucleotides line up with TRBD1. The CDR3 loop spans 16 amino acids. J lost 5 bases, V lost 4 bases, and 12 bases had no gene match. Germline lookup yields CDR1 MNHNS and CDR2 SASEGT.

V gene TRBV5-1 combines with J gene TRBJ1-1, with a possible D match to TRBD1 (5 bases). This CDR3 has 15 amino acids. V was trimmed by 8 bases and J by 3 bases, leaving 20 bases between them. Germline V gives CDR1 SGHRS, CDR2 YFSETQ. CDR3 sequence (DNA): TGCGCCAGTAGTAGGACCCAGGGATCGCACACTGAAGCTTTCTTT. As protein: CASSRTQGSHTEAFF.

This chain links TRBV9 with TRBJ2-7; 7 nucleotides agree with TRBD1. The length of the CDR3 is 15 residues. The J segment lost 1 base and the V segment lost 0 bases, leaving 4 bases of the junction unmatched. Germline CDR1 SGDLS, CDR2 YYNGEE. For the CDR3, the DNA is TGTGCCAGCAGCGTAGGGGACAGATTATCCTACGAGCAGTACTTC. Protein: CASSVGDRLSYEQYF.

The chain carries TRBV5-1 and TRBJ2-7; the D gene is possibly TRBD1 (7 bases). The CDR3 runs 15 residues. V was cut by 1 base and J by 2 bases, with 13 bases left in between. Germline V gene sequence: CDR1 SGHRS, CDR2 YFSETQ. The CDR3 here is CASSLKQGTPYEQYF. The CDR3 nucleotides are TGCGCCAGCAGCTTGAAACAGGGGACTCCCTACGAGCAGTACTTC.

This rearrangement joins TRBV21-1 to TRBJ2-2; the table's D call TRBD2 went unverified against the DNA. TRBV21-1 is designated a pseudogene. The CDR3 spans 14 residues. The CDR3 spells CASSKGGAFGELFF. The DNA for the CDR3 is TGTGCCAGCAGCAAAGGCGGGGCGTTCGGGGAGCTGTTTTTT.

The chain links TRBV6-5 to TRBJ2-7; D possibly corresponds to TRBD2 (6 bases). The germline V gene encodes CDR1 MNHEY and CDR2 SVGAGI. The germline V and J ends were trimmed by 6 bases and 3 bases, with 18 bases remaining between them. The CDR3 covers 15 residues. CDR3 loop: CASRGIERANYEQYF. CDR3 nucleotide sequence: TGTGCCAGCAGGGGTATTGAGCGGGCCAACTACGAGCAGTACTTC.

This clone was detected a few times. The V and J genes are TRBV3-1 (or the pseudogene TRBV3-2) and TRBJ1-1, with a weak D call TRBD1 (6 bases). This CDR3 spans 14 amino acids. Germline values: CDR1 LGHDT, CDR2 YNNKEL (reference sequence). Trimming stripped 6 bases from V and 1 base from J, with 12 bases between. CDR3 sequence: CASRHADRNTEAFF. The CDR3 DNA sequence: TGTGCCAGCAGGCACGCGGACAGGAACACTGAAGCTTTCTTT.

The J gene is TRBJ2-7, the V gene TRBV6-5, with D perhaps TRBD1 (6 bases). The CDR3 consists of 15 residues. Trimming removed 0 bases from V and 1 base from J, with 10 bases in between. Germline assignment: CDR1 MNHEY and CDR2 SVGAGI. CDR3 sequence: CASSYSGHRSYEQYF. Written as DNA, the CDR3 is TGTGCCAGCAGTTACTCGGGACACCGATCCTACGAGCAGTACTTC.

This chain connects TRBV11-3 to TRBJ2-1; 7 bases are shared with TRBD1. V gave up 5 bases and J gave up 4 bases; unmatched junction bases: 2. Looked up from germline, CDR1 is SGHNT and CDR2 is YENEEA. This CDR3 comprises 13 residues. The CDR3 coding sequence is TGTGCCAGCAGCCCGGGACAGTACAATGAGCAGTTCTTC. It yields the protein CASSPGQYNEQFF.

The gene calls are TRBV6-5 and TRBJ1-3; the D gene is possibly TRBD1 (6 bases). V lost 7 bases, J lost 0 bases, and 13 bases lay in between. CDR1 is MNHEY and CDR2 is SVGAGI in the germline V gene. The CDR3 totals 15 residues. CDR3 in DNA: TGTGCCAGCACCCCGAACAGGGCCTCTGGAAACACCATATATTTT. Translating it yields CASTPNRASGNTIYF.

Many counts were recorded for this clone. V usage is TRBV2 and J usage is TRBJ2-1; TRBD2 matches at 8 bases. Germline V gene data show CDR1 as SNHLY and CDR2 as FYNNEI. This CDR3 spans 14 amino acids. V shed 6 bases, J shed 4 bases, and the junction held 5 bases outside the gene matches. The CDR3 DNA reads as TGTGCCAGCAGCGAAACGGGGGGGTACAATGAGCAGTTCTTC. This gives the protein CASSETGGYNEQFF.

The V gene is TRBV10-3, the J gene TRBJ1-2, with TRBD1 matching over 11 bases. Unmatched junction bases numbered 19, after V lost 11 bases and J lost 8 bases. The CDR3 has 16 residues. Germline CDR1 is ENHRY and CDR2 is SYGVKD. CDR3 loop: CAGRTGGSELSRGYTF. CDR3 in DNA: TGTGCCGGCCGGACAGGGGGCTCGGAACTCTCTAGAGGCTACACCTTC.

The chain joins TRBV6-6 to TRBJ1-5; 7 nucleotides line up with TRBD1. This CDR3 comprises 16 residues. Germline V gene sequence: CDR1 MNHNY, CDR2 SVGAGI (reference sequence). V shed 5 bases and J 4 bases; nucleotides not matched to a gene: 11. The CDR3: CASSPLGQAGNQPQHF. DNA of the CDR3: TGTGCCAGCAGTCCTCTCGGACAGGCTGGGAATCAGCCCCAGCATTTT.

The chain joins TRBV5-1 to TRBJ2-1; 7 nucleotides agree with TRBD1. Trimming cost V 4 bases and J 9 bases; bases outside gene matches: 4. The germline V gene has CDR1 SGHRS and CDR2 YFSETQ. The CDR3 spans 12 residues. The CDR3 loop reads CASSRQGGEQFF. The CDR3 coding sequence is TGCGCCAGCAGCCGACAGGGCGGTGAGCAGTTCTTC.

The V gene is TRBV11-2, the J gene TRBJ2-2; D might be TRBD1 (5 bases). The CDR3 sequence is 15 residues long. Trimming left V 5 bases short and J 7 bases short, with 17 bases between. Germline V gene sequence: CDR1 SGHAT, CDR2 FQNNGV. CDR3 sequence: CASSRKTAENGELFF. CDR3 bases: TGTGCCAGCAGCCGAAAGACAGCCGAGAACGGGGAGCTGTTTTTT.

The rearrangement links TRBV7-2 to TRBJ2-1; TRBD2 agrees at 7 bases. Germline CDR1 reads SGHTA; CDR2 reads FQGNSA. The CDR3 is 14 residues long. Trimming at V came to 0 bases and at J to 5 bases, leaving 1 base not matched to a gene. CDR3 loop: CASSLAGGDNEQFF. The CDR3, as DNA: TGTGCCAGCAGCTTAGCGGGGGGGGACAATGAGCAGTTCTTC.